This record covers a single TCR beta chain. Antigen unknown. The sample comes from a study of beta chain features in type 1 diabetes. Study-wide results and limits: More deletions and fewer insertions at VDJ junctions were found in patients with type 1 diabetes. Compared to healthy donors, patients appeared to have naive, central memory and Treg TCRB repertoires that were more alike.

Every bit of the isolated RNA underwent reverse transcription, so sequencing read expressed TCRB transcripts. Libraries were prepared by immunoSEQ multiplex PCR; TCRdb keeps only in-frame clonotypes and omits some of them. The sample lists roughly 240,000 clones, over 65% occurring once. The junction had 10 bases not matched to a gene; V was cut back by 8 bases and J by 2 bases. This CDR3 spans 15 amino acids. Germline CDR1 and CDR2: MDHEN and SYDVKM. The rearrangement links TRBV28 to TRBJ2-7, with TRBD1 matching over 9 bases. This TCR was sampled from a man aged 30 to 39 in good health. What was sequenced was naive CD4+ T cells from blood. The CDR3 loop is CASEPSGTGTYEQYF. CDR3 nucleotide sequence: TGTGCCAGCGAACCTTCCGGGACAGGGACCTACGAGCAGTACTTC. Complete variable domain (other parts from reference TRBV28 and TRBJ2-7): DVKVTQSSRYLVKRTGEKVFLECVQDMDHENMFWYRQDPGLGLRLIYFSYDVKMKEKGDIPEGYSVSREKKERFSLILESASTNQTSMYLCASEPSGTGTYEQYFGPGTRLTVT.